The source of this TCR beta chain is a study of blood T cell repertoires in COVID-19. The overall study: There were acute and convalescent COVID-19 samples, and they came from the United States, Italy and Spain.

J lost 3 bases, V lost 3 bases, and 6 bases had no gene match. The CDR3 covers 18 residues. Germline values: CDR1 SGDLS, CDR2 YYNGEE. Measured with immunoSEQ multiplex PCR; TCRdb has only the in-frame clones, and not every one. The data contain under 150,000 clones, about 84% of them seen just once; the ten biggest clones take up just under 9%. This clone has a single count. The sequenced material came from peripheral blood. This TCR came from an elderly woman in a cohort sampled during active or convalescent COVID-19. V is TRBV9 and J is TRBJ2-1, with TRBD2 matching over 16 bases. The CDR3 protein is CASSGGTSGGAGYNEQFF. CDR3 coding DNA: TGTGCCAGCAGCGGCGGGACTAGCGGGGGGGCCGGCTACAATGAGCAGTTCTTC.